What follows describes a single T cell receptor beta chain. CDR1 and CDR2 from the germline V gene are LNHDA and SQIVND (reference sequence). The V end lost 3 bases, the J end lost 6 bases, and 21 bases lay between the germline ends. This CDR3 comprises 17 residues. TCRdb keeps only in-frame clones here, not all; method: immunoSEQ multiplex PCR. The sample has about 22,000 clones; approximately 90% are singletons. The record originates from a study of chemoradiotherapy in HPV16-positive cancers. Sequencing was performed on blood, taken from a patient who underwent chemoradiotherapy. The J gene is TRBJ2-4, the V gene TRBV19; a weak D match, TRBD1 (5 bases). The sequence came from a human donor with HPV-associated anogenital cancer. Written as DNA, the CDR3 is TGTGCCAGTAGTATGAATTATCGCGGCAGGGAAACAAACATTCAGTACTTC. Protein sequence: CASSMNYRGRETNIQYF.